The clone carrying this TCR beta chain was detected a few times. The antigen is not known. Germline assignment: CDR1 SGHRS and CDR2 YFSETQ. The V end lost 0 bases, the J end lost 5 bases, and 12 bases lay between the germline ends. The CDR3 is made up of 15 amino acids. Via MiXCR, TCRdb re-called the 5' RACE reads, giving one row per CDR3 protein. The sample has about 120,000 distinct CDR3 sequences; more than 9% are singletons. The sample comes from a study of spatial heterogeneity in lung cancer. Looking at the study overall: 72 TRACERx patients with early, untreated non-small cell lung cancer donated samples. For the average unique TCR and UMI combination, more than nine occurrences appeared in raw reads. At a median of around 23 months after resection, follow-up PBMC samples were sequenced when available.

The sample's time point: blood at routine non-recurrence follow-up after resection. No cell sorting; template was whole RNA from tumor, lung tissue or PBMC. Findings and caveats of the study: In blood, ubiquitous expanded tumor TCRs appeared more at resection than follow-up.

The receptor was isolated from a male donor with early-stage non-small cell lung cancer. The sample here was PBMCs, taken at follow-up. The chain recombines TRBV5-1 with TRBJ2-1; D perhaps matches TRBD1 (5 bases). The DNA of the CDR3 is TGCGCCAGCAGCTTGGTGGTACAGGTGAACAATGAGCAGTTCTTC. Translation gives CASSLVVQVNNEQFF. The full variable domain, in which reference TRBV5-1 and TRBJ2-1 provide the parts outside the CDR3, is KAGVTQTPRYLIKTRGQQVTLSCSPISGHRSVSWYQQTPGQGLQFLFEYFSETQRNKGNFPGRFSGRQFSNSRSEMNVSTLELGDSALYLCASSLVVQVNNEQFFGPGTRLTVL.